What follows is one T cell receptor (beta chain) and its context. The sample originates from a study of control samples from healthy donors and cancer patients. Trimming removed 4 bases from V and 2 bases from J, with 15 bases in between. Germline V gene lookup returns CDR1 SGHDT and CDR2 YYEEEE. This CDR3 is 16 amino acids long. Using immunoSEQ multiplex PCR, the repertoire was profiled, and TCRdb retains in-frame clones only, with some absent. The table lists about 180,000 clones, approximately 94% of them singletons. The chain has TRBV5-6 and TRBJ2-2; D call uncertain. The TCR comes from a man aged 30-40 years in good health. Specimen: blood. CDR3 protein: CASSTNPAQNTGELFF. CDR3 nucleotide sequence: TGTGCCAGCAGCACCAATCCGGCGCAAAACACCGGGGAGCTGTTTTTT.